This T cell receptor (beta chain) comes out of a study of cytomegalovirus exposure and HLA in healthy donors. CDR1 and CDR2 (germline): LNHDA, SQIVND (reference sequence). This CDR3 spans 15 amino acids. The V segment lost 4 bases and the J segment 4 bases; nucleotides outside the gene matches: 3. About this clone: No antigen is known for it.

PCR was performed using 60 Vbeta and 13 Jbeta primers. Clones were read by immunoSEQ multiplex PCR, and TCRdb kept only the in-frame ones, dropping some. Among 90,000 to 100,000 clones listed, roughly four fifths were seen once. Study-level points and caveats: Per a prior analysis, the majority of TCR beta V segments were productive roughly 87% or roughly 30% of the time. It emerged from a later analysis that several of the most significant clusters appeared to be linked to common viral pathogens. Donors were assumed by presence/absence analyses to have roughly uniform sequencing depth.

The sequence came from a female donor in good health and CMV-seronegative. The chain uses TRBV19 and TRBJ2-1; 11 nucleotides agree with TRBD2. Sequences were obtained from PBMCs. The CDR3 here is CASSKTSGSYNEQFF. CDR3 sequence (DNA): TGTGCCAGTAGTAAAACTAGCGGGAGTTACAATGAGCAGTTCTTC.